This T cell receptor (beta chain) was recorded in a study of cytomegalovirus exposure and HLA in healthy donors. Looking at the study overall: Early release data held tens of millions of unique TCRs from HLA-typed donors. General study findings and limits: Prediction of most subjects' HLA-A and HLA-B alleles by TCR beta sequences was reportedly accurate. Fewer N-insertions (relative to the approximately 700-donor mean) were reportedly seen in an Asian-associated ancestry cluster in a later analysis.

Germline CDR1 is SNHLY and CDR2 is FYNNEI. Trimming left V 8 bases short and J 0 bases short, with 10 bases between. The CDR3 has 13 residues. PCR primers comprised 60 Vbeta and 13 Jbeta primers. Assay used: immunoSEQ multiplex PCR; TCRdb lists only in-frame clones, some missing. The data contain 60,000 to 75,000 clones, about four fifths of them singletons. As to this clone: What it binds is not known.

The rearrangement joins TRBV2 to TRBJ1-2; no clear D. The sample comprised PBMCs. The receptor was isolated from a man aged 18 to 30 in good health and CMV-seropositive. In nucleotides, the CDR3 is TGTGCCAGCGTGCCAGAATCTAACTATGGCTACACCTTC. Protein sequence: CASVPESNYGYTF.